This T cell receptor (beta chain) was sequenced for a study of shared clonotypes between healthy human individuals. Study-wide points: Limitation of the genetic and exposure-history diversity represented came from the few donors. Rarefaction gave evidence that sorted-subset sequencing remained incomplete despite large depth.

The table came from immunoSEQ multiplex PCR; TCRdb's copy has only in-frame clones and leaves some out. The data contain 2 million to 2.5 million clones, 85% to 95% of them singletons. Trimming cost V 4 bases and J 1 base, with 13 bases left between them. The germline gives CDR1 MGHDK, CDR2 SYGVNS. The CDR3 spans 15 residues. Turning to this clone: The antigen remains undetermined.

The chain recombines TRBV25-1 with TRBJ2-5; either TRBD1 or TRBD2 may supply D (5 bases each). The clonotype originates from a man aged 18 to 30 in good health. Sequencing was performed on naive CD4+ T cells sorted from blood. Specified subset: CD45RA+ positively selected. In nucleotides, the CDR3 is TGTGCCAGCAGTGCTGGACTGGGGGTCCAAGAGACCCAGTACTTC. The encoded protein is CASSAGLGVQETQYF.